Listed below are T cell receptor beta chains from one sample, sequenced in a study of blood T cell repertoires in COVID-19. Libraries were prepared by immunoSEQ multiplex PCR; TCRdb keeps only in-frame clonotypes and omits some of them. The data show about 200,000 clones, 82% seen once. Sequenced: PBMCs or T cells enriched from blood (not recorded which). All receptors come from a man aged 40-49 years who had recovered from COVID-19. CDR3s include the opening cysteine and the closing phenylalanine or tryptophan. Size values are once, few and many counts, or a class for expanded clones, and some rows have none.

cdr3_length,clone_size,v_call,cdr3_aa
17,-,TRBV14,CASAGTSGSWSTDTQYF
15,-,TRBV2,CASRGTGDSGNTIYF
14,-,TRBV3-1/TRBV3-2,CASSQNQGAYGYTF
14,-,TRBV9,CASSPRTASNEQFF
17,-,TRBV27,CASSLTSGQGGNQPQHF
15,-,TRBV5-6,CASRGGSSGANVLTF
13,-,TRBV30,CAWSGGGYTEAFF
15,-,TRBV18,CASSPLPGGGNEQFF
11,few,TRBV1,CTISEVRTQYF
13,-,TRBV7-3,CASSLGPYQPQHF
14,once,TRBV11-2,CASNLGGIYNEQFF
16,-,TRBV18,CASSPFDRGSGNTIYF
14,-,TRBV28,CASRVQGILLEQYF